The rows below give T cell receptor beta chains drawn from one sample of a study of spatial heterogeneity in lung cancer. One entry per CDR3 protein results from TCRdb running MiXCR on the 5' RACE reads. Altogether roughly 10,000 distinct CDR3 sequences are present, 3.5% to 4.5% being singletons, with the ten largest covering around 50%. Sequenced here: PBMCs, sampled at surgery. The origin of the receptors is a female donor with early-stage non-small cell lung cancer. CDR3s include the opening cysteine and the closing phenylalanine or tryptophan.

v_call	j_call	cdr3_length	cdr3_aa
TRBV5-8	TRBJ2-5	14	CASSIFLQGETQYF
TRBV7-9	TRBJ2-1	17	CASSSPVGQGSRNEQFF
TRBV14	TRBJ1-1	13	CASSQDRLSEAFF
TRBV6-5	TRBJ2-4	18	CASRPGQGAFVSKNIQYF
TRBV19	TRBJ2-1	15	CASSSGTTSYNEQFF
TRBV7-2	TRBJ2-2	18	CASSSGLAGVIGTGELFF
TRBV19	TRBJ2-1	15	CASRDGRGSYNEQFF
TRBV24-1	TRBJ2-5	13	CATSEKGSQTQYF
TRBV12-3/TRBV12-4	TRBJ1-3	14	CASSLPRGGNTIYF
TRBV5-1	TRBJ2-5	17	CASSLGLAYGGKETQYF
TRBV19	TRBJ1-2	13	CASSIQINYGYTF
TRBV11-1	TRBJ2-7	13	CASSPGQGGEQYF
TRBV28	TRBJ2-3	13	CASSLQGTDTQYF
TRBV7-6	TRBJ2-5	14	CASSPGGGSETQYF
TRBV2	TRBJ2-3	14	CASSAGQQTDTQYF
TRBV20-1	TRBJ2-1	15	CSAKGRGSGPDEQFF
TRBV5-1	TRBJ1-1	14	CASSSDRTNTEAFF
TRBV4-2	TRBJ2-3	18	CASSQEPSGIGSRDTQYF
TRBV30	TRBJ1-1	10	CAWSNTEAFF
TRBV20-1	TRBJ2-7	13	CSAPGPRSREQYF
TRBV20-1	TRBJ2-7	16	CSANPLAGALSYEQYF
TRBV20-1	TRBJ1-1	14	CSAHRRGARTEAFF
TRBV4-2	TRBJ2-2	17	CASSQDPSGGNTGELFF
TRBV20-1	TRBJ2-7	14	CSASLRGPPYEQYF
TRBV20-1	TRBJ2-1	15	CSARPVAGVYNEQFF
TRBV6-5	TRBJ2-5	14	CASGFAGGRETQYF
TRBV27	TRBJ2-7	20	CASSLFFLPTSGGKAYEQYF
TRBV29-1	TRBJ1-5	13	CSVAGGSNQPQHF
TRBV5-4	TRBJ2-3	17	CASSLVTGLAGADTQYF
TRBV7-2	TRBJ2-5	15	CASSPDRNRQETQYF
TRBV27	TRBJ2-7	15	CASHSSGQRTYEQYF
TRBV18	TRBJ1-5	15	CASSPAGGLNQPQHF
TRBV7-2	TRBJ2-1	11	CASSLELGQFF
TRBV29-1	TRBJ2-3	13	CSVGAGATDTQYF
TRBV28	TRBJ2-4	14	CASSLPEAKNIQYF
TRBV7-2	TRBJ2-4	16	CASSLAAGVAKNIQYF
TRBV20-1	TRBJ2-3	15	CSAPIRFTGTDTQYF
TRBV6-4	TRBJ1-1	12	CASSYYSTEAFF
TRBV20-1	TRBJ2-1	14	CSAIGGLALYEQFF
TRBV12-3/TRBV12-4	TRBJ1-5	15	CASSLGGMSNQPQHF
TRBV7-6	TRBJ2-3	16	CASSLLAGVSTDTQYF
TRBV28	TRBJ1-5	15	CASSLPREIEQPQHF
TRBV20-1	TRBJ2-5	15	CSARKSGRTQETQYF
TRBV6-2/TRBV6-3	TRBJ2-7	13	CASSSPDRDEQYF
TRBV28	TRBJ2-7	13	CASIPPGAYEQYF
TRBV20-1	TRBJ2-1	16	CSARDPRGRASQEQFF
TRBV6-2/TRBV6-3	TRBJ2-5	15	CASSLLAENQETQYF
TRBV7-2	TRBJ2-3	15	CASSLGLAGGDTQYF
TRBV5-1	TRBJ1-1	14	CASSLGQGETEAFF
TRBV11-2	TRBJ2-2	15	CASSLVATSTGELFF
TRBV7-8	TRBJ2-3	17	CASSFQTGAQSTDTQYF
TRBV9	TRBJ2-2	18	CADLGAGEILLNTGELFF
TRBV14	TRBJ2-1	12	CASSQFNNEQFF
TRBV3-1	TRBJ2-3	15	CASSQTGLATDTQYF
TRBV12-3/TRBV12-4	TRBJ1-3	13	CASSLSFGNTIYF
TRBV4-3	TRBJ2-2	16	CASSQDRGARTGELFF
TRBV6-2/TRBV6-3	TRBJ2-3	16	CASSLKGLAGAGTQYF
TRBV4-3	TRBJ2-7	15	CASSQGTGDGYEQYF
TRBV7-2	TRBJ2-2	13	CASSPRQTGELFF
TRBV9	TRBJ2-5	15	CASSGDTTPPETQYF